The T cell receptor (beta chain) under discussion was sequenced for a study of metastatic and nonmetastatic thyroid tumors. The wider study: Peripheral blood and tumor or nodule samples from malignant and benign thyroid patients were compared. General observations from the study: Benign nodules were reported to have significantly lower TCR beta diversity than malignant thyroid tumors, in blood and tumor.

Original methodology: The authors used CDR3 differences across clinicopathological groups to build a distant-metastasis classifier for papillary thyroid cancer. TCRdb re-clonotyped the PCR reads via MiXCR. It is TCRdb's table, rather than the study itself, that gives the V and J calls and clone size. Of some 20,000 clones detected, approximately 20% appear once; the ten largest clones hold over 15%. A few counts support this clone. The antigen is unknown. The CDR3 runs to 15 residues. The germline V and J ends were trimmed by 0 bases and 0 bases, with 7 bases remaining between them. CDR1 and CDR2 from the germline V gene are MNHEY and SVGAGI. All patients reached thyroid surgery having received no treatment beforehand.

Sequenced material: tumor tissue. The source is a female donor with papillary thyroid cancer or a benign thyroid nodule (not recorded which). Some clones in this sample may be carry-over from other donors' samples. J is TRBJ2-3 and V is TRBV6-5; D ambiguous. CDR3 coding DNA: TGTGCCAGCAGTTACTCTGACGCAAGCACAGATACGCAGTATTTT. It specifies CASSYSDASTDTQYF.